The sample holds a few counts of the clone carrying this T cell receptor (beta chain). Its antigen is not identified. Specified time point: sample taken at primary tumor resection. This record belongs to a study of spatial heterogeneity in lung cancer. At the level of the study: Bulk RNA-seq from matched material yielded a T cell module score that correlated strongly with TCR transcript counts in tumor regions.

The trim removed 3 bases at V and 5 bases at J, leaving 7 bases unmatched. Germline CDR1 reads LGHNA; CDR2 reads YNFKEQ. This CDR3 contains 16 residues. Study results and caveats: Tumor mutation counts were tracked by expanded intratumoral alpha and beta TCR counts. The counts of expanded TCRs, ubiquitous and regional, tracked ubiquitous and regional nonsynonymous mutations, respectively.

Every TCR cDNA molecule bore a unique molecular identifier. In TCRdb, the 5' RACE reads were re-called with MiXCR into one record per CDR3 protein. The repertoire includes thousands of distinct CDR3 sequences, roughly half of them detected once, and about a fifth sits in the top ten. The J gene is TRBJ2-1, the V gene TRBV4-2; 10 bases are a match to TRBD2. The sequence was obtained from a male donor with early-stage non-small cell lung cancer. The material sequenced was lung tumor tissue, taken at surgery. CDR3 protein: CASSQVAGGSDNEQFF. In DNA, the CDR3 is TGTGCCAGCAGCCAGGTAGCGGGGGGTAGTGACAATGAGCAGTTCTTC.